The rows below give T cell receptor beta chains drawn from one sample of a study of T cell repertoires in cytomegalovirus infection. The antigens these receptors bind are not known. TCRdb re-called the reads through MiXCR, storing one row per CDR3 protein. The data show about 130,000 distinct CDR3 sequences, roughly 25% seen once. Sequencing was carried out using PBMCs, sequenced either directly or after in vitro stimulation (not recorded which). These receptors all come from a human donor in good health (CMV status not recorded). Some clones in this sample may be carry-over from other donors' samples. Both conserved end residues are part of each CDR3. A D gene is named only where the DNA matches it firmly. Size values are once, few and many counts, or a class for expanded clones, and some rows have none.

J gene: TRBJ2-2; V gene: TRBV11-3; clone size: NA; D gene: NA; CDR3 protein: CASSFGSGLAGELFF; CDR3 DNA: TGTGCCAGCAGCTTTGGGTCGGGATTGGCCGGGGAGCTGTTTTTT
J gene: TRBJ1-6; V gene: TRBV7-2; clone size: many; D gene: NA; CDR3 protein: CASSLARANSPLHF; CDR3 DNA: TGTGCCAGCAGCTTAGCGCGGGCGAATTCACCCCTCCACTTT
J gene: TRBJ2-1; V gene: TRBV27; clone size: NA; D gene: NA; CDR3 protein: CASIPIREYGSEQFF; CDR3 DNA: TGTGCCAGCATCCCGATTCGGGAGTACGGTTCTGAGCAGTTCTTC
J gene: TRBJ1-6; V gene: TRBV2; clone size: NA; D gene: NA; CDR3 protein: CASSVTGATNNSPLHF; CDR3 DNA: TGTGCCAGCAGTGTTACAGGAGCAACTAATAATTCACCCCTCCACTTT
J gene: TRBJ2-1; V gene: TRBV7-8; clone size: few; D gene: NA; CDR3 protein: CASAPDNEQFF; CDR3 DNA: TGTGCCAGCGCTCCCGACAATGAGCAGTTCTTC
J gene: TRBJ1-1; V gene: TRBV6-2/TRBV6-3; clone size: NA; D gene: NA; CDR3 protein: CASSYLRVDIGGTEAFF; CDR3 DNA: TGTGCCAGCAGTTACTTGCGGGTCGACATTGGTGGCACTGAAGCTTTCTTT
J gene: TRBJ1-1; V gene: TRBV29-1; clone size: NA; D gene: NA; CDR3 protein: CSVDGQGSTEAFF; CDR3 DNA: TGCAGCGTTGATGGTCAGGGTTCCACTGAAGCTTTCTTT
J gene: TRBJ1-2; V gene: TRBV19; clone size: few; D gene: TRBD1; CDR3 protein: CASSPQDRAYNYTF; CDR3 DNA: TGTGCCAGTAGTCCCCAGGACAGGGCCTATAACTACACCTTC
J gene: TRBJ1-3; V gene: TRBV15; clone size: NA; D gene: NA; CDR3 protein: CATSIGGNTIYF; CDR3 DNA: TGTGCCACCAGCATAGGGGGAAACACCATATATTTT
J gene: TRBJ2-1; V gene: TRBV7-6; clone size: NA; D gene: NA; CDR3 protein: CTSSLARGEQFF; CDR3 DNA: TGTACCAGCAGCTTAGCGCGTGGAGAGCAGTTCTTC
J gene: TRBJ1-3; V gene: TRBV27; clone size: NA; D gene: NA; CDR3 protein: CASSYDGRGNTIYF; CDR3 DNA: TGTGCCAGCAGTTACGACGGACGCGGGAACACCATATATTTT
J gene: TRBJ1-2; V gene: TRBV6-5; clone size: few; D gene: NA; CDR3 protein: CASTGTPNYGYTF; CDR3 DNA: TGTGCCAGCACTGGGACGCCCAACTATGGCTACACCTTC
J gene: TRBJ2-7; V gene: TRBV7-6; clone size: few; D gene: TRBD1; CDR3 protein: CASSFLGQGNYEQYF; CDR3 DNA: TGTGCCAGCAGCTTTTTGGGACAGGGCAACTACGAGCAGTACTTC
J gene: TRBJ2-5; V gene: TRBV2; clone size: NA; D gene: NA; CDR3 protein: CASSDRVQETQYF; CDR3 DNA: TGTGCCAGCAGCGACAGAGTCCAAGAGACCCAGTACTTC
J gene: TRBJ1-5; V gene: TRBV19; clone size: few; D gene: TRBD1; CDR3 protein: CASSATGQGAGQPQHF; CDR3 DNA: TGTGCCAGTAGTGCTACGGGACAGGGGGCCGGTCAGCCCCAGCATTTT
J gene: TRBJ2-1; V gene: TRBV7-3; clone size: many; D gene: NA; CDR3 protein: CASSLGDTAYNEQFF; CDR3 DNA: TGTGCCAGCAGCTTAGGGGACACTGCCTACAATGAGCAGTTCTTC
J gene: TRBJ1-1; V gene: TRBV20-1; clone size: few; D gene: NA; CDR3 protein: CSARGSPNSLNTEAFF; CDR3 DNA: TGCAGTGCTAGAGGTTCCCCCAACTCGTTGAACACTGAAGCTTTCTTT
J gene: TRBJ2-6; V gene: TRBV6-2/TRBV6-3; clone size: few; D gene: NA; CDR3 protein: CASTPPGANVLTF; CDR3 DNA: TGTGCCAGCACTCCCCCCGGGGCCAACGTCCTGACTTTC
J gene: TRBJ2-1; V gene: TRBV14; clone size: NA; D gene: TRBD2; CDR3 protein: CASSQDTSGGSYNEQFF; CDR3 DNA: TGTGCCAGCAGCCAAGATACTAGCGGGGGCTCCTACAATGAGCAGTTCTTC
J gene: TRBJ2-2; V gene: TRBV15; clone size: NA; D gene: NA; CDR3 protein: CATSGRDKNTGELFF; CDR3 DNA: TGTGCCACCAGCGGCCGGGACAAGAACACCGGGGAGCTGTTTTTT
J gene: TRBJ2-1; V gene: TRBV4-2; clone size: many; D gene: NA; CDR3 protein: CASSQDRSRTGVGNEQFF; CDR3 DNA: TGTGCCAGCAGCCAAGATCGGAGTCGGACGGGAGTCGGGAATGAGCAGTTCTTC
J gene: TRBJ2-1; V gene: TRBV7-2; clone size: many; D gene: TRBD2; CDR3 protein: CASSLGGGGRYNEQFF; CDR3 DNA: TGTGCCAGCAGCTTAGGGGGCGGGGGGAGGTACAATGAGCAGTTCTTC
J gene: TRBJ2-7; V gene: TRBV7-2; clone size: many; D gene: NA; CDR3 protein: CASSPRGLNYEQYF; CDR3 DNA: TGTGCCAGCAGCCCCCGGGGACTCAACTACGAGCAGTACTTC
J gene: TRBJ2-1; V gene: TRBV6-2/TRBV6-3; clone size: once; D gene: NA; CDR3 protein: CASTQGPNEQFF; CDR3 DNA: TGTGCCAGCACTCAGGGCCCCAATGAGCAGTTCTTC
J gene: TRBJ2-2; V gene: TRBV9; clone size: NA; D gene: TRBD2; CDR3 protein: CASSVGLAESGELFF; CDR3 DNA: TGTGCCAGCAGCGTGGGACTAGCGGAGTCCGGGGAGCTGTTTTTT
J gene: TRBJ2-3; V gene: TRBV28; clone size: NA; D gene: NA; CDR3 protein: CASSSLWGDTQYF; CDR3 DNA: TGTGCCAGCAGTTCCCTTTGGGGGGATACGCAGTATTTT
J gene: TRBJ2-1; V gene: TRBV9; clone size: NA; D gene: TRBD1; CDR3 protein: CASSVVGQGVEQFF; CDR3 DNA: TGTGCCAGCAGCGTAGTGGGACAGGGGGTTGAGCAGTTCTTC